This T cell receptor beta chain was obtained from a study of PD-1 blockade in mismatch repair-deficient tumors. The CDR3 consists of 13 residues. Germline V gene lookup returns CDR1 GTSNPN and CDR2 SVGIG (reference sequence). The germline V and J ends were trimmed by 2 bases and 7 bases, with 14 bases remaining between them. TCRdb's copy holds only in-frame clones and misses some; the assay was immunoSEQ multiplex PCR. The sample has roughly 17,000 clones, nearly 85% seen once. The chain joins TRBV30 to TRBJ1-2; D possibly corresponds to TRBD1 (5 bases). The sample was PBMCs, taken roughly 23 weeks after starting pembrolizumab. This clonotype originated in an adult with mismatch repair-deficient cancer. The CDR3: CAWSKGMAPGYTF. The CDR3 DNA reads as TGTGCCTGGAGTAAGGGGATGGCGCCTGGCTACACCTTC.